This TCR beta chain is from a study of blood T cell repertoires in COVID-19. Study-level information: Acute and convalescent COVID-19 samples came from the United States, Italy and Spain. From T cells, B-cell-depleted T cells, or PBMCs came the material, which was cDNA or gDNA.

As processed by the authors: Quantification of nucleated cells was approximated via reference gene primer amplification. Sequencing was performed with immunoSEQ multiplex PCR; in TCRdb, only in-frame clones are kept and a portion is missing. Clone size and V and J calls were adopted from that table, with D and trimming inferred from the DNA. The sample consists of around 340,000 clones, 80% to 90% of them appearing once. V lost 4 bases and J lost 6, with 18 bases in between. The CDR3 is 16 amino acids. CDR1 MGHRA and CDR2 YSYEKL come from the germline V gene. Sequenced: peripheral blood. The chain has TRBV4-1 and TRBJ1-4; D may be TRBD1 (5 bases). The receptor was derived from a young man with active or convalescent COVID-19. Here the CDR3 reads CASSLRARGKDEKLFF. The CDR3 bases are TGCGCCAGCAGCCTAAGGGCCCGGGGGAAAGATGAAAAACTGTTTTTT.